These T cell receptor beta chains were read from a single sample in a study of T cell repertoires in cytomegalovirus infection. Antigens for these TCRs are unknown. TCRdb independently ran MiXCR on the reads; one entry per CDR3 protein. The repertoire holds 750,000 to 900,000 distinct CDR3 sequences, with 25% to 35% as singletons. The sample here was cultured CD8+ T cells from PBMCs, taken from culture after CMV antigen stimulation. These receptors were collected from a human donor in good health (CMV status not recorded). Some clones in this sample may be carry-over from other donors' samples. Both conserved end residues are part of each CDR3. The D gene is left open where the match is weak. Some rows have no size entry. The others give once, few or many, or a class for an expanded clone.

J: TRBJ1-2
size: few
D: -
V: TRBV7-6
DNA: TGTGCCAGCAGCCCGCCAGGCGCCAGGGACTATGGCTACACCTTC
CDR3: CASSPPGARDYGYTF

J: TRBJ2-3
size: few
D: TRBD1
V: TRBV6-1
DNA: TGTGCCAGCAGAAAAGGGGGCCTAAGCACAGATACGCAGTATTTT
CDR3: CASRKGGLSTDTQYF

J: TRBJ1-5
size: few
D: TRBD1
V: TRBV4-1
DNA: TGCGCCAGCGGACAGGGGAATAGCAATCAGCCCCAGCATTTT
CDR3: CASGQGNSNQPQHF

J: TRBJ2-5
size: -
D: -
V: TRBV7-9
DNA: TGTGCCAGCACCTCCCAGGGCGGGGAAGAGACCCAGTACTTC
CDR3: CASTSQGGEETQYF

J: TRBJ2-6
size: -
D: -
V: TRBV28
DNA: TGTGCCAGCAGTTGGGGGGCCTTAGAGTCTGGGGCCAACGTCCTGACTTTC
CDR3: CASSWGALESGANVLTF

J: TRBJ2-2
size: -
D: -
V: TRBV7-9
DNA: TGTGCCAGCAGCTTAAAGTCCGGGGAGCTGTTTTTT
CDR3: CASSLKSGELFF

J: TRBJ2-5
size: many
D: TRBD1
V: TRBV7-6
DNA: TGTGCCAGCAGCTTAGGACAGGGGCGAATTGGAGAGACCCAGTACTTC
CDR3: CASSLGQGRIGETQYF

J: TRBJ1-1
size: many
D: -
V: TRBV27
DNA: TGTGCCACCAGGGGACTGAACACTGAAGCTTTCTTT
CDR3: CATRGLNTEAFF

J: TRBJ2-3
size: -
D: TRBD2
V: TRBV9
DNA: TGTGCCAGCAGCGTCCCGCTAGCGGGGGGGCCGGATACGCAGTATTTT
CDR3: CASSVPLAGGPDTQYF

J: TRBJ1-5
size: -
D: -
V: TRBV6-2/TRBV6-3
DNA: TGTGCCAGCAGTTACCCGCCTGACAGTTATCAGCCCCAGCATTTT
CDR3: CASSYPPDSYQPQHF

J: TRBJ2-3
size: -
D: -
V: TRBV19
DNA: TGTGCCAGTAGTATAGATTCGAATGCAGATACGCAGTATTTT
CDR3: CASSIDSNADTQYF

J: TRBJ2-5
size: -
D: TRBD2
V: TRBV13
DNA: TGTGCCAGCAGCCATCGGACTAGCGGGTTGGAGACCCAGTACTTC
CDR3: CASSHRTSGLETQYF

J: TRBJ1-4
size: few
D: -
V: TRBV10-3
DNA: TGTGCCATCAGTGAAAGGGCCTCTGAAAAACTGTTTTTT
CDR3: CAISERASEKLFF

J: TRBJ1-5
size: -
D: -
V: TRBV3-1
DNA: TGTGCCAGCAGCCAAGTTCCTGAGGGGCGAAGGGGCAATCAGCCCCAGCATTTT
CDR3: CASSQVPEGRRGNQPQHF

J: TRBJ2-2
size: -
D: -
V: TRBV7-9
DNA: TGTGCCAGCACCGGAACACCGTCGAACACCGGGGAGCTGTTTTTT
CDR3: CASTGTPSNTGELFF

J: TRBJ1-5
size: -
D: -
V: TRBV20-1
DNA: TGCAGTGCTAGAGATCTAGCCACGGGGAATCAGCCCCAGCATTTT
CDR3: CSARDLATGNQPQHF

J: TRBJ1-1
size: -
D: TRBD1
V: TRBV6-1
DNA: TGTGCCAGCAGTGACACAGGGGAATCGGACACTGAAGCTTTCTTT
CDR3: CASSDTGESDTEAFF